Below are 22 T cell receptor beta chains sequenced from a single sample in a study of persistence of HIV-infected CD4 T cells. The libraries were made with immunoSEQ version 4 in survey mode. The protocol was immunoSEQ multiplex PCR, while the TCRdb copy is restricted to in-frame clones and leaves out a portion. The sample holds fewer than 35,000 clones, 65% to 90% seen once. Their target antigens are unknown. Lysates of CMV-infected fibroblasts at about 10 ug/mL stimulated these cells. Sorted nonresponding memory CD4+ T cells were CD40L-negative, CD69-negative, CD45RO-high. The sample in question was CD4+ T cells sorted from PBMCs after approximately 19-hour stimulation, obtained from a patient who received antiretroviral therapy. All receptors come from an adult man with HIV who was CMV-seropositive.

The J gene is TRBJ1-1, the V gene TRBV5-4; D is perhaps TRBD1 (5 bases). In germline, CDR1 is SGHNT, CDR2 YYREEE (reference sequence). CDR3 size: 15 residues. V dropped 4 bases and J dropped 0 bases, with 13 bases sitting between them. CDR3 in amino acids: CASSHLQVMNTEAFF. In nucleotides, the CDR3 is TGTGCCAGCAGCCATTTACAGGTTATGAACACTGAAGCTTTCTTT. The whole variable domain, remainder taken from reference TRBV5-4 and TRBJ1-1, is ETGVTQSPTHLIKTRGQQVTLRCSSQSGHNTVSWYQQALGQGPQFIFQYYREEENGRGNFPPRFSGLQFPNYSSELNVNALELDDSALYLCASSHLQVMNTEAFFGQGTRLTVV.

V and J are TRBV9 and TRBJ2-5, with no clear D. Germline CDR1 and CDR2: SGDLS and YYNGEE. The CDR3 contains 14 residues. The V end lost 0 bases, the J end lost 7 bases, and 13 bases lay between the germline ends. CDR3 nucleotides: TGTGCCAGCAGCGTAGCTCGGCTGTCGGGGACCCAGTACTTC. Residues: CASSVARLSGTQYF.

The rearrangement uses TRBV5-1 and TRBJ2-2; perhaps TRBD1 as D (6 bases). CDR1 SGHRS and CDR2 YFSETQ come from the germline V gene. The CDR3 extends over 16 amino acids. V dropped 2 bases and J dropped 0 bases, with 11 bases sitting between them. The CDR3 DNA follows: TGCGCCAGCAGCTTAACGACAGGAACGAACACCGGGGAGCTGTTTTTT. Translated, it gives CASSLTTGTNTGELFF.

The chain uses TRBV4-3 and TRBJ2-7, with D unresolved. V was clipped by 1 base and J by 4 bases, with 5 bases between them. Germline V CDR1 and CDR2: LGHNA, YSLEER. CDR3 length equals 12 residues. In DNA form, the CDR3 reads TGCGCCAGCAGCCAAGTTGGGTACGAGCAGTACTTC. Its translation: CASSQVGYEQYF.

The chain recombines TRBV12-3 or TRBV12-4 with TRBJ1-2; 7 bases agree with TRBD1. V gave up 1 base and J gave up 5 bases; unmatched junction bases: 1. The CDR3 runs 13 residues. The CDR3 spells CASSLGGQYGYTF. The CDR3 nucleotides are TGTGCCAGCAGTTTAGGGGGACAGTATGGCTACACCTTC.

In its sample, this clone was seen once. The genes are TRBV5-1 and TRBJ2-3; D not resolved. The CDR3 covers 13 residues. The V gene's germline CDR1 is SGHRS and CDR2 YFSETQ. Trimming cost V 2 bases and J 2 bases, with 6 bases left between them. The CDR3 loop reads CASSFRDTDTQYF. In nucleotides, the CDR3 is TGCGCCAGCAGCTTCCGTGACACAGATACGCAGTATTTT.

The V gene is TRBV2, the J gene TRBJ1-2, with D tentatively TRBD1 (6 bases). The ends were cut back, 4 bases at V and 8 bases at J, with 17 bases in the middle. This CDR3 is built from 14 residues. Germline CDR1 and CDR2: SNHLY and FYNNEI. CDR3 in amino acids: CASSVGHTFDGYTF. CDR3 DNA sequence: TGTGCCAGCAGTGTGGGACACACTTTCGACGGCTACACCTTC.

The chain has TRBV18 and TRBJ2-5; D ambiguous. Trimming cost V 3 bases and J 3 bases, with 11 bases left between them. The CDR3 is 14 residues long. CDR1 and CDR2 (germline): KGHSH, LQKENI. In nucleotides, the CDR3 is TGTGCCAGCTCACCCCCGGTCCGGAAAGAGACCCAGTACTTC. Protein: CASSPPVRKETQYF.

This clone was seen just once. The rearrangement uses TRBV27 and TRBJ2-1, with 9 bases lining up with TRBD1. V shed 6 bases, J shed 4 bases, and the junction held 10 bases outside the gene matches. Germline CDR1 MNHEY, CDR2 SMNVEV (reference sequence). The length of the CDR3 is 16 residues. The CDR3 here is CASRPRPGQGYNEQFF. The DNA of the CDR3 is TGTGCCAGCAGGCCAAGACCGGGACAGGGTTACAATGAGCAGTTCTTC.

This clone was recorded once. The V gene is TRBV29-1, the J gene TRBJ2-2; D is perhaps TRBD1 (6 bases). Between the trimmed V and J ends, which lost 5 bases and 1 base, there was a span of 14 bases. CDR3 length: 15 amino acids. The germline V gene encodes CDR1 SQVTM and CDR2 ANQGSEA. DNA for the CDR3: TGCAGCGTTTCTACAGGGCCCGGGAACACCGGGGAGCTGTTTTTT. This gives the protein CSVSTGPGNTGELFF.

This chain uses TRBV13 with TRBJ2-1; D call uncertain. V was trimmed by 6 bases and J by 0 bases, leaving 15 bases between them. CDR1 is PRHDT, CDR2 FYEKMQ, per germline (reference sequence). The CDR3 spans 16 residues. The CDR3 spells CASSLYRSYSYNEQFF. In DNA form, the CDR3 reads TGTGCCAGCAGTTTGTACCGGTCGTACTCCTACAATGAGCAGTTCTTC.

This clone was seen only a few times. This chain joins TRBV6-5 and TRBJ2-3; 8 bases are shared with TRBD2. CDR1 and CDR2 from the germline V gene are MNHEY and SVGAGI. The CDR3 has 14 amino acids. The ends lost 9 bases at V and 5 bases at J; junction bases unmatched: 10. The CDR3 spells CASRSGGRLDTQYF. The CDR3 DNA reads TGTGCCAGTCGTTCGGGGGGGCGGTTAGATACGCAGTATTTT.

There are a few counts of this clone. The chain recombines TRBV9 with TRBJ1-6, with a weak D call TRBD1 (5 bases). The CDR3 has 12 residues. V lost 0 bases to trimming and J lost 16 bases, with 11 bases between them. CDR1 and CDR2 from the germline V gene are SGDLS and YYNGEE. The CDR3 is CASSVATGPLHF. In DNA, the CDR3 is TGTGCCAGCAGCGTAGCTACAGGTCCGCTCCACTTT.

The count of this clone is one. This chain links TRBV10-1 with TRBJ2-5; D may be TRBD1 (5 bases). This CDR3 has 14 amino acids. From germline, CDR1 is WNHNN and CDR2 SYGVQD (reference sequence). V shed 6 bases and J shed 5 bases, with 16 bases lying between them. The CDR3, as DNA: TGCGCCAGCAGCCCCAGGGCAGGACCGGAGACCCAGTACTTC. Protein product: CASSPRAGPETQYF.

The chain links TRBV4-1 to TRBJ1-4, with D perhaps TRBD1 (5 bases). Per germline, CDR1 MGHRA and CDR2 YSYEKL. The CDR3 has 15 residues. Trimming shortened V by 0 bases and J by 5 bases, and 10 bases separated the two germline ends. The CDR3 loop reads CASSQDSGGNEKLFF. The CDR3 DNA reads TGCGCCAGCAGCCAAGACTCCGGGGGAAATGAAAAACTGTTTTTT.

The chain has TRBV4-2 and TRBJ1-2; D might be TRBD1 (6 bases). The CDR3 runs 14 residues. In germline, CDR1 is LGHNA, CDR2 YNFKEQ. Between the trimmed V and J ends, which lost 4 bases and 8 bases, there was a span of 17 bases. Here the CDR3 reads CASSPDGGLGGYTF. DNA of the CDR3: TGTGCCAGCAGCCCCGATGGGGGCTTGGGGGGCTACACCTTC.

The V gene is TRBV25-1, the J gene TRBJ2-1, with 10 bases that match TRBD1. Germline loops: CDR1 MGHDK, CDR2 SYGVNS. CDR3 size: 16 residues. V lost 3 bases, J lost 8 bases, and 10 bases stayed unmatched. This CDR3 reads CASSEYGTGVYDEQFF. The CDR3, as DNA: TGTGCCAGCAGTGAGTACGGGACAGGGGTCTATGATGAGCAGTTCTTC. The full variable domain, rest sourced from reference TRBV25-1 and TRBJ2-1, is EADIYQTPRYLVIGTGKKITLECSQTMGHDKMYWYQQDPGMELHLIHYSYGVNSTEKGDLSSESTVSRIRTEHFPLTLESARPSHTSQYLCASSEYGTGVYDEQFFGPGTRLTVL.

This chain joins TRBV9 and TRBJ2-6, with D hard to call. Germline V gene lookup returns CDR1 SGDLS and CDR2 YYNGEE. The CDR3 has 15 amino acids. With 1 base removed from V and 4 bases from J, the gap between germline ends came to 9 bases. The CDR3 region has the DNA TGTGCCAGCAGCGTAAGGAAGGCCGGGGCCAACGTCCTGACTTTC. Translation gives CASSVRKAGANVLTF.

The chain uses TRBV5-1 and TRBJ1-6; TRBD1 matches 12 bases. From germline, CDR1 is SGHRS and CDR2 YFSETQ. The CDR3 sequence is 14 residues long. Losses at the gene ends were 3 bases for V and 9 bases for J; bases not matched to a gene: 1. CDR3 protein: CASSWGQGASPLHF. CDR3 in DNA: TGCGCCAGCAGCTGGGGACAGGGGGCTTCACCCCTCCACTTT. The full variable domain, rest sourced from reference TRBV5-1 and TRBJ1-6, is KAGVTQTPRYLIKTRGQQVTLSCSPISGHRSVSWYQQTPGQGLQFLFEYFSETQRNKGNFPGRFSGRQFSNSRSEMNVSTLELGDSALYLCASSWGQGASPLHFGNGTRLTVT.

The rearrangement joins TRBV15 to TRBJ1-6; D is perhaps TRBD1 (5 bases). CDR1 and CDR2 (germline): LNHNV, YYDKDF (reference sequence). The CDR3 runs to 13 residues. The V end lost 4 bases, the J end lost 5 bases, and 6 bases lay between the germline ends. The CDR3 spells CATSNRNNSPLHF. DNA for the CDR3: TGTGCCACCAGCAACAGGAATAATTCACCCCTCCACTTT.

The chain is built from TRBV30 and TRBJ1-1; possible D gene TRBD1, 6 bases. V was trimmed by 3 bases and J by 10 bases, leaving 12 bases between them. CDR1 is GTSNPN, CDR2 SVGIG, per germline (reference sequence). This CDR3 has 11 amino acids. CDR3 sequence reads: CAWSQGRVAFF. As DNA, the CDR3 is TGTGCCTGGAGCCAGGGGAGAGTAGCTTTCTTT.

This clone was observed a few times. The chain couples TRBV19 to TRBJ2-2; D ambiguous. Trimming removed 1 base at V and 1 base at J, with 4 bases between. The CDR3 has 14 amino acids. Germline V CDR1 and CDR2: LNHDA, SQIVND (reference sequence). The CDR3 DNA is TGTGCCAGTAGTATAGGAAAGAACACCGGGGAGCTGTTTTTT. Its protein is CASSIGKNTGELFF.